One and the same sample provided the 16 T cell receptor beta chains below, sequenced in a study of T-cell reconstitution after alpha-beta-depleted transplantation in children. Using unique molecular identifiers, the investigators prepared the TCRbeta library. One entry per CDR3 protein, called by TCRdb with MiXCR from the PCR reads. The sample comprises fewer than 700,000 distinct CDR3 sequences, over 10% of which are singletons, and roughly 2.3% rests with the top ten. This material consisted of PBMCs, mostly from graft donor cells, taken 360 days after TCRalphabeta/CD19-depleted stem cell transplant. These receptors came from a male patient under 18 who had a stem cell transplant for acute myeloid leukemia, so the T cells may come from the graft donor.

This clonotype has more than one count but fewer than ten. CDR3 DNA sequence: TGTGCCAGTGGGTCGGATTATTACCTTGATGAGCAGTTCTTC. This translates into CASGSDYYLDEQFF. The chain joins TRBV7-9 to TRBJ2-1; no firm D call. In germline, CDR1 is SEHNR, CDR2 FQNEAQ (reference sequence). There are 14 residues in the CDR3. Trimming pared 9 bases from V and 8 bases from J, leaving 20 bases between.

This clonotype was seen more than once but under ten times. The chain uses TRBV7-9 and TRBJ2-7; 12 bases fit TRBD2. J gave up 3 bases and V 0 bases, and 6 bases lay outside the gene matches. CDR3 length: 17 residues. Germline V gene lookup returns CDR1 SEHNR and CDR2 FQNEAQ (reference sequence). The CDR3 loop reads CASSLAWTSGTFYEQYF. The CDR3 DNA is TGTGCCAGCAGCTTAGCGTGGACTAGCGGGACCTTCTACGAGCAGTACTTC.

The table lists this clonotype with many counts. J is TRBJ2-3 and V is TRBV2; 8 bases fit TRBD2. CDR3 length: 15 amino acids. J gave up 5 bases and V 8 bases, and 12 bases lay outside the gene matches. The germline gives CDR1 SNHLY, CDR2 FYNNEI. The CDR3: CASFGRAWGGDTQYF. The CDR3 DNA sequence: TGTGCCAGCTTCGGGAGGGCCTGGGGCGGAGATACGCAGTATTTT.

The chain combines TRBV20-1 with TRBJ1-1; D not resolved. The CDR3 consists of 14 residues. V was trimmed by 0 bases and J by 1 base, leaving 9 bases between them. The germline V gene encodes CDR1 DFQATT and CDR2 SNEGSKA (reference sequence). CDR3 nucleotide sequence: TGCAGTGCTAGAGATCGGCGTTCGAACACTGAAGCTTTCTTT. It translates to CSARDRRSNTEAFF.

In this sample, this clonotype turned up many times. The chain links TRBV29-1 to TRBJ2-7, with D possibly matching TRBD2 (6 bases). CDR3 length: 13 residues. Germline CDR1 SQVTM, CDR2 ANQGSEA. V dropped 7 bases and J dropped 9 bases, with 22 bases sitting between them. The CDR3 is CSAVVTSFPGQYF. The CDR3 DNA follows: TGCAGCGCAGTCGTGACTAGTTTCCCGGGGCAGTACTTC.

The chain joins TRBV6-2 or TRBV6-3 to TRBJ2-7, with D uncertain. Trimming took off 2 bases at V and 3 bases at J, with 5 bases between the two ends. This CDR3 has 12 residues. CDR1 and CDR2 from the germline V gene are MNHEY and SVGEGT. DNA of the CDR3: TGTGCCAGCAGTTACCCTCTCTACGAGCAGTACTTC. Translation: CASSYPLYEQYF.

CDR3 sequence (DNA): TGTGCCAGCAGTTCCTTGGTCGGGGGAACCGGGGAGCTGTTTTTT. Protein sequence: CASSSLVGGTGELFF. The chain is built from TRBV6-2 or TRBV6-3 and TRBJ2-2, with D possibly being TRBD2 (6 bases). Germline V lookup: CDR1 MNHEY, CDR2 SVGEGT. V gave up 4 bases and J gave up 5 bases, with 14 bases separating them. CDR3 length equals 15 residues.

The genes are TRBV19 and TRBJ1-1; 8 positions match TRBD1. V was clipped by 7 bases and J by 7 bases; unmatched bases: 11. The germline V gene encodes CDR1 LNHDA and CDR2 SQIVND (reference sequence). The CDR3 is made up of 14 amino acids. The chain's CDR3 is CASTPRTGRGEAFF. The CDR3 region has the DNA TGTGCCAGTACCCCAAGGACAGGGAGAGGTGAAGCTTTCTTT.

This clonotype occurred a few times. CDR3 in amino acids: CASSQMGTIPTNYGYTF. CDR3 sequence (DNA): TGTGCCAGCAGCCAAATGGGGACGATCCCAACTAACTATGGCTACACCTTC. The chain carries TRBV3-1 and TRBJ1-2, with D possibly TRBD1 on 5 matching bases. The CDR3 is 17 amino acids. V shed 2 bases and J shed 0 bases, with 16 bases lying between them. Per germline, CDR1 LGHDT and CDR2 YNNKEL (reference sequence).

This clonotype was observed many times. This chain connects TRBV11-2 to TRBJ2-3; D perhaps matches TRBD2 (6 bases). The CDR3 is made up of 15 amino acids. Germline values: CDR1 SGHAT, CDR2 FQNNGV. V dropped 5 bases and J dropped 1 base, with 13 bases sitting between them. CDR3 amino acids: CASSQLQRGTDTQYF. DNA for the CDR3: TGTGCCAGCAGCCAGTTGCAGCGGGGCACAGATACGCAGTATTTT.

This clonotype was seen a few times. The chain links TRBV28 to TRBJ2-5; 10 bases fit TRBD2. The CDR3 totals 15 residues. The germline CDR1 and CDR2 sequences are MDHEN and SYDVKM. The J segment lost 4 bases and the V segment lost 3 bases, leaving 5 bases of the junction unmatched. For the CDR3, the DNA is TGTGCCAGCAGTTTTGAGCGGGAGGGTTCAGAGACCCAGTACTTC. Translating it yields CASSFEREGSETQYF.

The V call is TRBV2, the J call TRBJ2-5, with 10 bases matching TRBD2. After removal of 7 bases from V and 4 bases from J, the junction contained 9 bases not matched to a gene. CDR3 length: 15 amino acids. CDR1 and CDR2 (germline): SNHLY, FYNNEI. CDR3 nucleotide sequence: TGTGCCAGCATCCCGGGTCTAGCGGGAGTAGAGACCCAGTACTTC. The encoded protein is CASIPGLAGVETQYF.

The chain has TRBV4-3 and TRBJ2-1, with 9 bases aligning to TRBD2. Per germline, CDR1 LGHNA and CDR2 YSLEER. V was pared by 0 bases and J by 10 bases, with 16 bases of the junction left unmatched. The length of the CDR3 is 18 residues. CDR3 loop: CASSQDSGGLASLKEQFF. DNA for the CDR3: TGCGCCAGCAGCCAAGATAGTGGGGGACTAGCTTCCCTCAAAGAGCAGTTCTTC.

This clonotype occurred once. V gene TRBV7-3 combines with J gene TRBJ1-1, with D perhaps TRBD1 (5 bases). Trimming shortened V by 1 base and J by 7 bases, and 10 bases separated the two germline ends. CDR1 and CDR2 (germline): SGHTA, FQGTGA. The CDR3 has 13 residues. The CDR3 protein is CASSLIGGDEAFF. CDR3 nucleotides: TGTGCCAGCAGCTTAATAGGAGGGGATGAAGCTTTCTTT.

The rearrangement joins TRBV28 to TRBJ1-5, with D tentatively TRBD1 (5 bases). Deletions cut 5 bases from V and 2 bases from J, with 13 bases between. The CDR3 is made up of 15 amino acids. CDR1 and CDR2 from the germline V gene are MDHEN and SYDVKM. CDR3 residues: CASSPEGPRNQPQHF. The CDR3 bases are TGTGCCAGCAGTCCTGAGGGGCCTCGCAATCAGCCCCAGCATTTT.

This clonotype was observed at least ten times. The genes are TRBV29-1 and TRBJ2-1; D gene uncertain. The germline gives CDR1 SQVTM, CDR2 ANQGSEA. Trimming took 7 bases from V and 4 from J, leaving 11 bases between them. The CDR3 spans 12 residues. DNA for the CDR3: TGCAGCGCCGGGTCCCTGTACAATGAGCAGTTCTTC. Amino acids: CSAGSLYNEQFF.